The entry that follows covers one TCR beta chain sequence. The germline V gene has CDR1 MNHEY and CDR2 SMNVEV (reference sequence). V was clipped by 2 bases and J by 6 bases; unmatched bases: 3. This CDR3 is built from 14 residues. Extraction of RNA preceded its reverse transcription into cDNA, which served as the sequencing template. TCRdb's copy holds only in-frame clones and misses some; the assay was immunoSEQ multiplex PCR. The profile shows hundreds of thousands of clones, approximately 70% of them singletons. The treatment here: oral pan-JAK inhibitor, 5-10 mg twice daily. Cell sorting on a FACSAria was used to separate CD4+ and CD8+ T cells from the PBMCs. This specimen comes from a study of CD8+ T cells in alopecia areata.

The sample in question was CD4+ T cells sorted from blood, obtained around week 44, from a patient treated with tofacitinib. The TCR comes from a human donor with alopecia areata. The chain links TRBV27 to TRBJ2-3, with 9 bases aligning to TRBD2. The CDR3 is CASSLLAGLDTQYF. CDR3 nucleotide sequence: TGTGCCAGCAGTTTACTAGCGGGGCTGGATACGCAGTATTTT.